Included here is one T cell receptor beta chain sequence, with context. What it binds is unknown. Indicated time point: late sampling 161 to 241 days after vaccination in three convalescent patients. Treatment here: approximately 11-day PBMC culture with coronavirus spike peptide pools or control peptides (ViraFEST assay). Using peptide pools, antigen-specific T cells were expanded in ViraFEST before TCRs were sequenced. CD4+ T cells that had been cultured provided DNA sequenced with the Oncomine TCR Beta short-read assay. MiXCR, applied by TCRdb to the PCR reads, yields one record per CDR3 protein. The data hold approximately 20,000 distinct CDR3 sequences, with about 46% observed a single time. This sample was included in a study of vaccination and CD4 T cells after COVID-19. Study-wide background: Cells received overlapping spike peptides from SARS-CoV-2, HCoV-NL63, HCoV-OC43 and HCoV-229E as stimulation. Study-level points and caveats: Reactive clone data from convalescent patients indicated a median of about 88% appearing only post-vaccination.

Germline V gives CDR1 SGHTA, CDR2 FQGNSA. This CDR3 region has 14 residues. Germline trimming cut 5 bases from V and 5 bases from J; bases unmatched to any gene: 8. The material was CD4+ T cells from blood, cultured in vitro, obtained about 7 months after SARS-CoV-2 vaccination. This clonotype was sampled from a human donor who had recovered from COVID-19. J is TRBJ1-1 and V is TRBV7-2; 7 positions match TRBD1. CDR3 amino acids: CASSPRGIRTEAFF. Here the CDR3 DNA reads TGTGCCAGCAGCCCCAGGGGGATACGAACTGAAGCTTTCTTT.